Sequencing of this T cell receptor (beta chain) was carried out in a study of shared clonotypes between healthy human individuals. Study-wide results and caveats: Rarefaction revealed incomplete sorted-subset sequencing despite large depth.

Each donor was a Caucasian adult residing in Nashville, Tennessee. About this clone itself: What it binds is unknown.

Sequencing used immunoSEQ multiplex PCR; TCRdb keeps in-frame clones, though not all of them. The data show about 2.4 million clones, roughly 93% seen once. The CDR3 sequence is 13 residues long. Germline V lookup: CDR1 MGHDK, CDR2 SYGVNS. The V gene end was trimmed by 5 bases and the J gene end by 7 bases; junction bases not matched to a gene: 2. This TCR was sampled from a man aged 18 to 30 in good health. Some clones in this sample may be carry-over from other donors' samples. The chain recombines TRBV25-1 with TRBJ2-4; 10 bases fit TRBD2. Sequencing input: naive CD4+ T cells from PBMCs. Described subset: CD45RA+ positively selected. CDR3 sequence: CASSPAGGNIQYF. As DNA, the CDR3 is TGTGCCAGCAGTCCAGCGGGAGGGAACATTCAGTACTTC.